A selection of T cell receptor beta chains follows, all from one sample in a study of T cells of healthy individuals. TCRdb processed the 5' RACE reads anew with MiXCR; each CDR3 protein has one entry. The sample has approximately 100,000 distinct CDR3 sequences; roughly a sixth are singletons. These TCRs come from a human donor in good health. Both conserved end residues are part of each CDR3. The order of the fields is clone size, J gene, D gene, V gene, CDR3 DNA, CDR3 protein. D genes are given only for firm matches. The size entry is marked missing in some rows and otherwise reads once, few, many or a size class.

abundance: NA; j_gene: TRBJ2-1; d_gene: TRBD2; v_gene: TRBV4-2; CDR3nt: TGTGCCAGCAGACTCCTAGCGGAGGGATACAATGAGCAGTTCTTC; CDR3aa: CASRLLAEGYNEQFF
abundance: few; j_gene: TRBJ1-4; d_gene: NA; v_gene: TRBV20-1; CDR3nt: TGCAGTGCTAGGCCTGAGGGAGACAAACTGTTTTTT; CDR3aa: CSARPEGDKLFF
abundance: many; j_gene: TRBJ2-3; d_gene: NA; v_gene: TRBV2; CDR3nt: TGTGCCAGCGACAGACCCACAGATACGCAGTATTTT; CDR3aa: CASDRPTDTQYF
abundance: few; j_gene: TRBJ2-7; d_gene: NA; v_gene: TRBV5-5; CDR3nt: TGTGCCAGCAGCTTGGGGCCAGGGGTGTCCTACGAGCAGTACTTC; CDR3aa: CASSLGPGVSYEQYF
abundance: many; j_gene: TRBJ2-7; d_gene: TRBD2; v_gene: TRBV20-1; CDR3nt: TGCAGTGCAGCAGGGACCAAGCGGGGATACTACGAGCAGTACTTC; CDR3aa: CSAAGTKRGYYEQYF
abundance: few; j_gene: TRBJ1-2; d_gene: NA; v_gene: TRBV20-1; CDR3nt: TGCAGTGCTGGCCGACTTGACTATGGCTACACCTTC; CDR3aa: CSAGRLDYGYTF
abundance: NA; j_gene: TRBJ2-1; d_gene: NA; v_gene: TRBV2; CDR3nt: TGTGCCACCAGTGGGGGGGGGGCCGGTAATGAGCAGTTCTTC; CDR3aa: CATSGGGAGNEQFF
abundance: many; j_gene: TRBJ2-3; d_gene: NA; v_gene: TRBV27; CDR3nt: TGTGCCAGCAGTTCTCGGGGCACAGATACGCAGTATTTT; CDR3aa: CASSSRGTDTQYF
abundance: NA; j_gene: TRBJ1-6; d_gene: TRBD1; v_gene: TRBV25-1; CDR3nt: TGTGCCAGCAGTGGTGACAGGGGGTCGTTGGATTCACCCCTCCACTTT; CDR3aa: CASSGDRGSLDSPLHF
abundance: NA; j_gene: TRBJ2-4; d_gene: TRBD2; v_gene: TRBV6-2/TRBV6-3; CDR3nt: TGTGCCAGCAGACGACTAGCGGGAGGGCCGGGAGCCAAAAACATTCAGTACTTC; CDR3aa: CASRRLAGGPGAKNIQYF
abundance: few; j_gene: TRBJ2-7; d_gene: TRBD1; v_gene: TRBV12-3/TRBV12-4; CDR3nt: TGTGCCAGCAGTCCGAAGACAGGGCCCTCCTACGAGCAGTACTTC; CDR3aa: CASSPKTGPSYEQYF
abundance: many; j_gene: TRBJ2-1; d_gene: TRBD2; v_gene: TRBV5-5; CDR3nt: TGTGCCAGCAGCTCGGGGGCCCTTCCAACTAGCGGGACTTACAATGAGCAGTTCTTC; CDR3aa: CASSSGALPTSGTYNEQFF
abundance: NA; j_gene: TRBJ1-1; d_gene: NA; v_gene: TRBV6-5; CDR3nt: TGTGCCAGCAGTTACAAGATAGAGATTGAAGCTTTCTTT; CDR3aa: CASSYKIEIEAFF
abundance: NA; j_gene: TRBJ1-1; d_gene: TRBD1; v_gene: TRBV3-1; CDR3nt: TGTGCCAGCAGCCAAGTCCGACAGGGCGTGCCTGAAGCTTTCTTT; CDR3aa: CASSQVRQGVPEAFF
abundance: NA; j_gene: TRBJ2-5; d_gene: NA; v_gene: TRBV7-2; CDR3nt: TGTGCCAGCAGCTCCCGGACGGGCCAAAAGACCCAGTACTTC; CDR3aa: CASSSRTGQKTQYF
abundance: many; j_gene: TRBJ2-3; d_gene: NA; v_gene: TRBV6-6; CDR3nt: TGTGCCAGCAGTGACTTCACAGATACGCAGTATTTT; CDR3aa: CASSDFTDTQYF
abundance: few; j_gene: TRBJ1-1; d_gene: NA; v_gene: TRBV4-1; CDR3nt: TGCGCCAGCACTAAAGAAGGGGTAGGTAAGATGAACACTGAAGCTTTCTTT; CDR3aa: CASTKEGVGKMNTEAFF
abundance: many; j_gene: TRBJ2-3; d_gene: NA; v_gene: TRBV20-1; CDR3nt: TGCAGTGCTAGCACAGATACGCAGTATTTT; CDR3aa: CSASTDTQYF
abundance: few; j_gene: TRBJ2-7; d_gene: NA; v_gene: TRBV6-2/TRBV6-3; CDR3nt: TGTGCCAGCAGCCCCACCACGAGATACGAGCAGTACTTC; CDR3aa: CASSPTTRYEQYF
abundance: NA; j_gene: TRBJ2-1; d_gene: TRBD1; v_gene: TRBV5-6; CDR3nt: TGTGCCAGCAGCTGGGACAGGACCCCCTACAATGAGCAGTTCTTC; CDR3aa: CASSWDRTPYNEQFF
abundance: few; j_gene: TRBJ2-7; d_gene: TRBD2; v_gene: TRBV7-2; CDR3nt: TGTGCCAGCAGCATCTTAGCGGGAGGGCGGGACGAGCAGTACTTC; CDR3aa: CASSILAGGRDEQYF
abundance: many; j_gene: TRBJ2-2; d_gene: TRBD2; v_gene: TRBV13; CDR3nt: TGTGCCAGCAGCACCCGACTAGCAGATACCGGGGAGCTGTTTTTT; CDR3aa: CASSTRLADTGELFF
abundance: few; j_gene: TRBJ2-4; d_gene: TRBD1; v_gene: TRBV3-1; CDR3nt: TGTGCCAGCAGCCACTCCCGACAGGGACAAAACATTCAGTACTTC; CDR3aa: CASSHSRQGQNIQYF
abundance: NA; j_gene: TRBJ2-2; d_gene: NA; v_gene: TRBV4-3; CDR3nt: TGCGCCAGCAGCCACCCCAGCCTGAACACCGGGGAGCTGTTTTTT; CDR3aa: CASSHPSLNTGELFF
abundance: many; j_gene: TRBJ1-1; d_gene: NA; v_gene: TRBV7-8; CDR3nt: TGTGCCAGCAGCTCCCATACTGTGGGGACTTCTGAAGCTTTCTTT; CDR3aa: CASSSHTVGTSEAFF
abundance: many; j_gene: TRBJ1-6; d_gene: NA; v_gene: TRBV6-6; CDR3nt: TGTGCCAGCAGTTACTCGCCAGGTCCAGGTTCACCCCTCCACTTT; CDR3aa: CASSYSPGPGSPLHF
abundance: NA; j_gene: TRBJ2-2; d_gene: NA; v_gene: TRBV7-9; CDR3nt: TGTGCCAGCAGCCCGGCTGGAGGAACCGGGGAGCTGTTTTTT; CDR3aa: CASSPAGGTGELFF
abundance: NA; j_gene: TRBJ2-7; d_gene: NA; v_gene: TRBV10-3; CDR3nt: TGTGCCATCAGTGAAGGTTCAGGGTACTACGAGCAGTACTTC; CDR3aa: CAISEGSGYYEQYF
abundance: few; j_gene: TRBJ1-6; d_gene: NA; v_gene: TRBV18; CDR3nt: TGTGCCAGCTCACGAAATCTCCAGGGAGACAATTCACCCCTCCACTTT; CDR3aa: CASSRNLQGDNSPLHF
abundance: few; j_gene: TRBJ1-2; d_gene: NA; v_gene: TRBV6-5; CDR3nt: TGTGCCAGCGGGGAACAGGGAAAGGGCTACACCTTC; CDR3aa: CASGEQGKGYTF
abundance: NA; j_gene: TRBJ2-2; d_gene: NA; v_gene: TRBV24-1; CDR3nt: TGTGCCACCAGTGCGGCAGCGAACACCGGGGAGCTGTTTTTT; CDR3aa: CATSAAANTGELFF
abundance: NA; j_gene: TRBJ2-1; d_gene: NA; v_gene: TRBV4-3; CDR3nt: TGCGCCAGCAGCCAAACCGCCGCCCGGGCCCGGAGCTCCTACAATGAGCAGTTCTTC; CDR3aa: CASSQTAARARSSYNEQFF
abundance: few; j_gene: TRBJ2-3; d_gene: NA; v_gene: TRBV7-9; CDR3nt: TGTGCCAGCAGCCCCGGAGCGGGCTCAAAAACAGATACGCAGTATTTT; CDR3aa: CASSPGAGSKTDTQYF
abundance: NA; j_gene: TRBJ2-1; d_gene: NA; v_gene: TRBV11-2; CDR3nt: TGTGCCAGCAGCTTACCTTCGGGATCCTACAATGAGCAGTTCTTC; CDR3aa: CASSLPSGSYNEQFF
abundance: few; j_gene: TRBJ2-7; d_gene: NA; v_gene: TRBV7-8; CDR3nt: TGTGCCAGCAGCTTAGTGGGGACCCCCTGGGAGCAGTACTTC; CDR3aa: CASSLVGTPWEQYF
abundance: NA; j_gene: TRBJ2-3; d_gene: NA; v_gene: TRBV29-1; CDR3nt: TGCAGCGTTGATGGTGACACAGATACGCAGTATTTT; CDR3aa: CSVDGDTDTQYF
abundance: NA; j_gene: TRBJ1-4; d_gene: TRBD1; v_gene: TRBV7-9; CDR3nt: TGTGCCAGCAGCTTTAGGACAGGGAATGAAAAACTGTTTTTT; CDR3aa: CASSFRTGNEKLFF
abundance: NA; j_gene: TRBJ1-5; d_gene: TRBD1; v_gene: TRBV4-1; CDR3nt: TGCGCCAGCAGCCCGGACAGGGTCTCGGTTCAGCCCCAGCATTTT; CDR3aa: CASSPDRVSVQPQHF
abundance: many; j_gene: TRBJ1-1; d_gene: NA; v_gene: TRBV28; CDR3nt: TGTGCCAGCAGTTTCGGAGAGAACACTGAAGCTTTCTTT; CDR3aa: CASSFGENTEAFF
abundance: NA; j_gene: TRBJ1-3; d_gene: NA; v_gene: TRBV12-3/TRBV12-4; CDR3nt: TGTGCCAGCACTCAAAGGGTGGGCGCAGCTGGAAACACCATATATTTT; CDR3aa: CASTQRVGAAGNTIYF
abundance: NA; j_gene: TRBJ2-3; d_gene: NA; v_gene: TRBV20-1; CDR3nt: TGCAGTGCCGATGACCCGGGACAAGGCACAGATACGCAGTATTTT; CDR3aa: CSADDPGQGTDTQYF
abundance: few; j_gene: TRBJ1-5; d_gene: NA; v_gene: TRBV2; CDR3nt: TGTGCCAGCAGTGCACAGAGTTATCAGCCCCAGCATTTT; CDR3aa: CASSAQSYQPQHF
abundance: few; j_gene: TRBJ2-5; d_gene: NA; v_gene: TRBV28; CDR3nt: TGTGCCAGCAGCTATGTACAGGGACCCCAAGAGACCCAGTACTTC; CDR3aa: CASSYVQGPQETQYF
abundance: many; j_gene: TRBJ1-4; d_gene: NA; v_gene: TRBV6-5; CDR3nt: TGTGCCAGCAGTCGGACGTCTTTCACTAATGAAAAACTGTTTTTT; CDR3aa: CASSRTSFTNEKLFF